One and the same sample provided the 7 T cell receptor beta chains below, sequenced in a study of T cells in Graves' hyperthyroidism and ophthalmopathy. It was RNA transcripts that yielded the amplified TCR beta CDR3 regions. Primed by the HTBI set, a first-round RT-PCR was run on the TCR CDR3. TCRdb fed the multiplex PCR reads into MiXCR, producing one record per CDR3 protein. Of some 570,000 distinct CDR3 sequences detected, roughly 17% appear once; the ten largest clones hold roughly 18%. What was sequenced was blood. The origin of the receptors is a woman between 18 and 30 years old with Graves' ophthalmopathy.

This clonotype was seen many times. The chain uses TRBV6-1 and TRBJ2-7; either TRBD1 or TRBD2 may supply D (6 bases each). V lost 1 base and J lost 3, with 10 bases in between. Germline CDR1 and CDR2: MNHNS and SASEGT. The CDR3 totals 14 residues. CDR3: CASSEEGGVYEQYF. DNA for the CDR3: TGTGCCAGCAGTGAAGAGGGGGGCGTCTACGAGCAGTACTTC.

This clonotype was detected many times. The CDR3 region has the DNA TGTGCCAGCACCAGCGGCGGCCTAGCCAAAAACATTCAGTACTTC. Its translation is CASTSGGLAKNIQYF. The chain has TRBV6-1 and TRBJ2-4, with D possibly being TRBD2 (5 bases). Between the trimmed V and J ends, which lost 7 bases and 0 bases, there was a span of 13 bases. There are 15 residues in the CDR3. Looked up from germline, CDR1 is MNHNS and CDR2 is SASEGT.

This clonotype was seen repeatedly, ten times or more. J is TRBJ1-1 and V is TRBV30; D not resolved. Germline V gives CDR1 GTSNPN, CDR2 SVGIG (reference sequence). The V end lost 6 bases, the J end lost 0 bases, and 8 bases lay between the germline ends. There are 12 residues in the CDR3. The CDR3 DNA follows: TGTGCCTGCAGAAGGATGAACACTGAAGCTTTCTTT. It encodes CACRRMNTEAFF. Supplemented by reference TRBV30 and TRBJ1-1, the full variable domain reads SQTIHQWPATLVQPVGSPLSLECTVEGTSNPNLYWYRQAAGRGLQLLFYSVGIGQISSEVPQNLSASRPQDRQFILSSKKLLLSDSGFYLCACRRMNTEAFFGQGTRLTVV.

V gene TRBV30 combines with J gene TRBJ1-6; 12 positions agree with TRBD1. The trim removed 2 bases at V and 13 bases at J, leaving 6 bases unmatched. Germline V gives CDR1 GTSNPN, CDR2 SVGIG (reference sequence). This CDR3 spans 14 amino acids. The CDR3 region has the DNA TGTGCCTGGAGTACCGGGACAGGGGGCTCGCCCCTCCACTTT. Its protein is CAWSTGTGGSPLHF.

At least ten counts were recorded for this clonotype. V and J are TRBV27 and TRBJ2-1, with TRBD2 identical over 8 bases. The V gene end was trimmed by 8 bases and the J gene end by 3 bases; junction bases not matched to a gene: 6. The CDR3 covers 14 residues. CDR1 MNHEY and CDR2 SMNVEV come from the germline V gene (reference sequence). The CDR3 sequence: CASVPSGFYNEQFF. CDR3 coding DNA: TGTGCCAGCGTACCTAGCGGGTTCTACAATGAGCAGTTCTTC.

The table lists this clonotype with many counts. The rearrangement joins TRBV18 to TRBJ1-1; TRBD1 agrees at 9 bases. The CDR3 has 15 residues. V gave up 3 bases and J gave up 11 bases; unmatched junction bases: 13. Germline V gives CDR1 KGHSH, CDR2 LQKENI. The CDR3 here is CASSPPRDRAFTAFF. CDR3 coding DNA: TGTGCCAGCTCACCTCCCCGGGACAGGGCTTTTACGGCTTTCTTT.

This clonotype turned up a few times. For the CDR3, the DNA is TGTGCCAGTAGTCCCCAGGGCTCGAACACTGAAGCTTTCTTT. Residues: CASSPQGSNTEAFF. The rearrangement links TRBV19 to TRBJ1-1; the D gene is possibly TRBD1 (5 bases). The length of the CDR3 is 14 residues. Trimming pared 5 bases from V and 1 base from J, leaving 11 bases between. Germline CDR1 is LNHDA and CDR2 is SQIVND (reference sequence).